These T cell receptor beta chains were read from a single sample in a study of regulatory T cells in long-lasting Graves disease. From the multiplex PCR reads, TCRdb called clonotypes with MiXCR, one entry per CDR3 protein. The sample lists approximately 440,000 distinct CDR3 sequences, around 15% seen once, with more than 9% in the top ten. The same data also went into a second study, on T cells in Graves' hyperthyroidism and ophthalmopathy.

The input for sequencing was peripheral blood mononuclear cells (PBMCs), taken at new diagnosis, from a patient treated with antithyroid drugs. The receptors derive from a man between 40 and 49 years old with Graves disease. Both conserved end residues are part of each CDR3. The D gene is left open where the match is weak. Only some rows state a clone size, as once, few, many or a class for expanded clones.

clone size	J gene	D gene	V gene	CDR3 protein	CDR3 DNA
NA	TRBJ1-3	NA	TRBV20-1	CSAREGSSSGNTIYF	TGCAGTGCTAGAGAAGGCTCGAGCTCTGGAAACACCATATATTTT
many	TRBJ1-2	NA	TRBV14	CASSQDDGYGYTF	TGTGCCAGCAGCCAAGATGACGGATATGGCTACACCTTC
many	TRBJ2-1	TRBD1	TRBV2	CASTWDRVYNEQFF	TGTGCCAGCACATGGGACAGGGTTTACAATGAGCAGTTCTTC
few	TRBJ2-7	NA	TRBV12-3/TRBV12-4	CASSSQGLNSYEQYF	TGTGCCAGCAGTTCACAGGGTCTCAACTCCTACGAGCAGTACTTC
many	TRBJ2-7	TRBD2	TRBV6-1	CASRLSGSIAYEQYF	TGTGCCAGCAGACTTAGCGGGAGTATTGCCTACGAGCAGTACTTC
few	TRBJ2-7	NA	TRBV7-3	CASGATGTATEQYF	TGTGCCAGCGGCGCCACAGGGACCGCGACCGAGCAGTACTTC
many	TRBJ2-1	TRBD2	TRBV5-1	CASSSLANEQFF	TGCGCCAGCAGCTCACTAGCGAATGAGCAGTTCTTC
once	TRBJ2-1	TRBD2	TRBV11-3	CASSPRSDSGRAFNEQFF	TGTGCCAGCAGCCCACGTAGTGATAGCGGGAGGGCCTTCAATGAGCAGTTCTTC
NA	TRBJ2-7	NA	TRBV29-1	CSGGGGTGYEQYF	TGCAGCGGGGGTGGGGGCACAGGGTACGAGCAGTACTTC
many	TRBJ2-1	TRBD1	TRBV7-3	CASSSGQGRHEQFF	TGTGCCAGCAGCTCGGGACAGGGGAGGCATGAGCAGTTCTTC
few	TRBJ2-2	NA	TRBV5-4	CASSLEVPNTGELFF	TGTGCCAGCAGCTTGGAGGTCCCCAACACCGGGGAGCTGTTTTTT
many	TRBJ1-2	NA	TRBV7-2	CASSLMTYGYTF	TGTGCCAGCAGCTTAATGACCTATGGCTACACCTTC
many	TRBJ1-1	NA	TRBV28	CASSLVGGAGTEAFF	TGTGCCAGCAGTTTAGTTGGGGGGGCTGGTACTGAAGCTTTCTTT
few	TRBJ2-5	TRBD1	TRBV9	CASSVGQGHETQYF	TGTGCCAGCAGCGTCGGACAGGGACACGAGACCCAGTACTTC
many	TRBJ2-7	NA	TRBV5-1	CASGPSQGSSEQYF	TGCGCCAGCGGCCCATCACAGGGATCCTCCGAGCAGTACTTC
many	TRBJ2-7	TRBD2	TRBV24-1	CATSDSTSGGGYEQYF	TGTGCCACCAGTGATTCGACTAGCGGGGGGGGCTACGAGCAGTACTTC
few	TRBJ2-7	TRBD2	TRBV27	CASMRLAGVLAFEQYF	TGTGCCAGCATGCGACTAGCGGGAGTCCTGGCCTTCGAGCAGTACTTC
NA	TRBJ2-7	NA	TRBV12-3/TRBV12-4	CASSSRIAEPYEQYF	TGTGCCAGCAGTTCCCGGATAGCGGAACCCTACGAGCAGTACTTC
NA	TRBJ2-4	TRBD1	TRBV28	CANRTYEGATAKNIQYF	TGTGCCAACAGGACGTACGAGGGGGCGACGGCCAAAAACATTCAGTACTTC
few	TRBJ1-2	NA	TRBV15	CATSRGHNYGYTF	TGTGCCACCAGCAGAGGCCACAACTATGGCTACACCTTC
many	TRBJ1-2	NA	TRBV10-3	CAISEGNYGYTF	TGTGCCATCAGTGAAGGGAACTATGGCTACACCTTC
NA	TRBJ2-7	NA	TRBV27	CASSLFGPSYEQYF	TGTGCCAGCAGTTTGTTTGGACCCAGCTACGAGCAGTACTTC
many	TRBJ2-2	NA	TRBV12-3/TRBV12-4	CASSFGTSVLFF	TGTGCCAGCAGTTTCGGGACCAGCGTGCTGTTTTTT
many	TRBJ1-1	NA	TRBV3-1	CASSRVQGLRPGGTEAFF	TGTGCCAGCAGCCGAGTACAAGGACTTAGGCCTGGTGGCACTGAAGCTTTCTTT
many	TRBJ2-7	NA	TRBV12-3/TRBV12-4	CASSLARGSPQDYPRDEQYF	TGTGCCAGCAGTTTAGCCCGGGGGTCCCCCCAAGACTACCCGAGGGACGAGCAGTACTTC
many	TRBJ1-5	NA	TRBV12-3/TRBV12-4	CASSFRIGGNQPQHF	TGTGCCAGCAGTTTTCGTATAGGGGGCAATCAGCCCCAGCATTTT
many	TRBJ2-5	NA	TRBV18	CASSPAGRETQYF	TGTGCCAGCTCACCAGCGGGGAGAGAGACCCAGTACTTC
many	TRBJ2-5	NA	TRBV7-9	CASSLETDQETQYF	TGTGCCAGCAGCTTAGAGACAGACCAAGAGACCCAGTACTTC
few	TRBJ1-6	NA	TRBV3-1	CASSQFKDFRNSPLHF	TGTGCCAGCAGCCAATTTAAGGATTTCCGGAATTCACCCCTCCACTTT
NA	TRBJ1-5	NA	TRBV27	CTSRSDSRSNQPQHF	TGTACCAGTAGGTCGGACAGCCGTAGCAATCAGCCCCAGCATTTT
few	TRBJ2-1	TRBD2	TRBV10-2	CASAGLAGVTYNEQFF	TGCGCCAGCGCGGGACTAGCGGGAGTGACCTACAATGAGCAGTTCTTC
many	TRBJ2-1	TRBD2	TRBV5-1	CASSLEEREGYNEQFF	TGCGCCAGCAGCTTGGAGGAGCGGGAGGGGTACAATGAGCAGTTCTTC
many	TRBJ2-7	TRBD2	TRBV28	CASSFRLAYLSYEQYF	TGTGCCAGCAGTTTTCGACTAGCCTACCTCTCCTACGAGCAGTACTTC
NA	TRBJ2-7	NA	TRBV7-2	CASSLGRTAVHEQYF	TGTGCCAGCAGCTTAGGTCGGACTGCAGTCCACGAGCAGTACTTC
many	TRBJ1-1	NA	TRBV28	CASSLAQRNTEAFF	TGTGCCAGCAGTTTAGCTCAGAGGAACACTGAAGCTTTCTTT
many	TRBJ2-2	TRBD1	TRBV18	CASSPLQGTGELFF	TGTGCCAGCTCACCATTACAGGGGACCGGGGAGCTGTTTTTT
many	TRBJ2-5	NA	TRBV10-1	CASSESTDKTQYF	TGCGCCAGCAGTGAGTCGACCGACAAGACCCAGTACTTC
NA	TRBJ2-2	NA	TRBV28	CASSFSQWEPFF	TGTGCCAGCAGTTTCTCCCAATGGGAGCCGTTTTTT
NA	TRBJ2-2	TRBD2	TRBV9	CASSVEPLRGRGNTGELFF	TGTGCCAGCAGCGTAGAGCCCCTTCGCGGGAGGGGGAACACCGGGGAGCTGTTTTTT
many	TRBJ1-5	NA	TRBV20-1	CSARPTTDYSNQPQHF	TGCAGTGCTAGACCCACGACAGATTATAGCAATCAGCCCCAGCATTTT
NA	TRBJ2-7	NA	TRBV4-1	CASSQSWGNSYEQYF	TGCGCCAGCAGCCAATCGTGGGGAAATTCCTACGAGCAGTACTTC
NA	TRBJ1-4	TRBD1	TRBV27	CASSHNRDRGEKLFF	TGTGCCAGCAGCCACAACCGGGACAGGGGAGAAAAACTGTTTTTT
many	TRBJ1-1	NA	TRBV20-1	CSARDSNTEAFF	TGCAGTGCTAGGGACAGCAACACTGAAGCTTTCTTT